Below are 15 T cell receptor beta chains sequenced from a single sample in a study of CD8 T cells in Susac syndrome. RNA amounts of roughly 0.45 to 1 ug underwent reverse transcription with random hexamers. TCRdb reprocessed the immunoSEQ multiplex PCR reads with MiXCR, giving one entry per CDR3 protein. The sample includes roughly 120,000 distinct CDR3 sequences, more than 85% of them seen just once. What was sequenced was CD4+ T cells from PBMCs. Every receptor here comes from a human donor with multiple sclerosis.

The CDR3 reads CSAPTTTNEKLFF. In nucleotides, the CDR3 is TGCAGTGCTCCAACAACAACTAATGAAAAACTGTTTTTT. The gene calls are TRBV20-1 and TRBJ1-4; no reliable D call. Trimming cost V 5 bases and J 0 bases, with 7 bases left between them. The CDR3 spans 13 residues. CDR1 and CDR2 from the germline V gene are DFQATT and SNEGSKA (reference sequence).

This sequence joins TRBV6-2 or TRBV6-3 and TRBJ1-5; 11 bases align to TRBD1. Germline CDR1 and CDR2: MNHEY and SVGEGT. The CDR3 consists of 14 residues. Unmatched junction bases numbered 3, after V lost 6 bases and J lost 5 bases. Here the CDR3 DNA reads TGTGCCAGCAGGGACAGGGGGCTAGATCAGCCCCAGCATTTT. It yields the protein CASRDRGLDQPQHF.

The J gene is TRBJ1-2, the V gene TRBV29-1; D possibly corresponds to TRBD1 (6 bases). V was shortened by 8 bases and J by 5 bases, with 24 bases between the two germline ends. Germline-derived CDR1 and CDR2 are SQVTM and ANQGSEA. This CDR3 has 15 residues. The CDR3: CSTLASTGMGYGYTF. Here the CDR3 DNA reads TGCAGCACCTTGGCCTCTACAGGGATGGGTTATGGCTACACCTTC.

This chain links TRBV12-3 or TRBV12-4 with TRBJ1-4; D gene ambiguous. CDR3 length: 14 amino acids. The V gene lost 3 bases and the J gene lost 4 bases, with 9 bases spanning the gap. The CDR3, as DNA: TGTGCCAGCAGTTTTCGCCGGATTAATGAAAAACTGTTTTTT. Translated, it gives CASSFRRINEKLFF.

V is TRBV19 and J is TRBJ1-2; D remains unclear. In germline, CDR1 is LNHDA, CDR2 SQIVND (reference sequence). This CDR3 is built from 13 residues. The germline V and J ends were trimmed by 3 bases and 4 bases, with 9 bases remaining between them. CDR3 nucleotide sequence: TGTGCCAGTAGTATCTACAGTAGCTATGGCTACACCTTC. Amino acid sequence: CASSIYSSYGYTF.

The rearrangement links TRBV14 to TRBJ2-7, with no clear D. The CDR3 is 15 residues long. Per the germline V gene, CDR1 is SGHDN and CDR2 is FVKESK. Trimming pared 3 bases from V and 7 bases from J, leaving 19 bases between. CDR3 residues: CASSHSAGALKEQYF. CDR3 bases: TGTGCCAGCAGCCACTCCGCAGGAGCTTTGAAAGAGCAGTACTTC. The whole variable domain, filled in from reference TRBV14 and TRBJ2-7, reads EAGVTQFPSHSVIEKGQTVTLRCDPISGHDNLYWYRRVMGKEIKFLLHFVKESKQDESGMPNNRFLAERTGGTYSTLKVQPAELEDSGVYFCASSHSAGALKEQYFGPGTRLTVT.

This clonotype was picked up one time. The genes are TRBV28 and TRBJ2-5, with 10 bases fitting TRBD1. With 5 bases clipped from V and 2 bases from J, the junction kept 5 bases outside the gene matches. Per germline, CDR1 MDHEN and CDR2 SYDVKM. The CDR3 length is 15 residues. The CDR3 DNA is TGTGCCAGCAGTCGATCGGGACAGGGGCAAGAGACCCAGTACTTC. It is translated as CASSRSGQGQETQYF.

The chain carries TRBV5-1 and TRBJ2-5; D is uncertain. V was cut by 2 bases and J by 2 bases, with 10 bases left in between. Germline CDR1 SGHRS, CDR2 YFSETQ. The CDR3 length is 14 residues. CDR3 sequence reads: CASSLILTQETQYF. The CDR3 region has the DNA TGCGCCAGCAGCTTAATCCTTACTCAAGAGACCCAGTACTTC.

The chain recombines TRBV20-1 with TRBJ1-2; D call uncertain. CDR1 is DFQATT, CDR2 SNEGSKA, per germline (reference sequence). V dropped 3 bases and J dropped 8 bases, with 13 bases sitting between them. The CDR3 is 12 amino acids. Here the CDR3 DNA reads TGCAGTGCTAGCTACGGAGAGGGCGGCTACACCTTC. It codes for CSASYGEGGYTF.

The chain has TRBV2 and TRBJ1-2; D unresolved. Deletions cut 6 bases from V and 7 bases from J, with 15 bases between. The CDR3 runs 13 residues. CDR1 is SNHLY, CDR2 FYNNEI, per germline. CDR3: CASRIDGLRGYTF. The CDR3 DNA is TGTGCCAGCAGGATAGACGGCTTGCGTGGCTACACCTTC.

This chain joins TRBV20-1 and TRBJ1-4; no firm D call. The germline gives CDR1 DFQATT, CDR2 SNEGSKA (reference sequence). The ends were cut back, 0 bases at V and 2 bases at J, with 7 bases in the middle. The CDR3 covers 14 residues. CDR3 bases: TGCAGTGCTAGAGAGAGGGAGACTAATGAAAAACTGTTTTTT. It specifies CSARERETNEKLFF.

The V gene is TRBV12-3 or TRBV12-4, the J gene TRBJ1-2; 8 bases are a match to TRBD1. The CDR3 has 14 residues. J was trimmed by 6 bases and V by 3 bases; bases with no gene match: 6. The CDR3: CASSFEDRAHGYTF. The CDR3 nucleotides read TGTGCCAGCAGTTTTGAGGACAGGGCGCATGGCTACACCTTC.

The CDR3 region is CSAHGGGGPVSGANVLTF. CDR3 sequence (DNA): TGCAGTGCCCACGGAGGCGGGGGCCCCGTCTCTGGGGCCAACGTCCTGACTTTC. The chain joins TRBV20-1 to TRBJ2-6, with a weak D call TRBD2 (7 bases). CDR1 is DFQATT and CDR2 is SNEGSKA in the germline V gene (reference sequence). The V gene lost 6 bases and the J gene lost 0 bases, with 21 bases spanning the gap. This CDR3 has 18 residues.

The chain has TRBV12-3 or TRBV12-4 and TRBJ2-5, with TRBD1 matching 8 bases. This CDR3 region has 14 residues. After removal of 6 bases from V and 5 bases from J, the junction contained 8 bases not matched to a gene. CDR3 loop: CASRRTGIGETQYF. The CDR3 coding sequence is TGTGCCAGCAGGAGGACAGGGATTGGGGAGACCCAGTACTTC.

The V call is TRBV27, the J call TRBJ1-6; D not resolved. The CDR3 has 12 amino acids. CDR1 is MNHEY and CDR2 is SMNVEV in the germline V gene (reference sequence). The ends were cut back, 4 bases at V and 13 bases at J, with 11 bases in the middle. CDR3 protein: CASSSAVAPLHF. The CDR3 DNA sequence: TGTGCCAGCAGTTCCGCGGTAGCGCCCCTCCACTTT.